This entry lists 22 T cell receptor beta chains sequenced from one sample in a study of blood T cell repertoires in COVID-19. Assay: immunoSEQ multiplex PCR; the TCRdb copy retains only in-frame clones and omits some. In the table there are approximately 300,000 clones, 89% of which are singletons. The source material was PBMCs or T cells enriched from blood (not recorded which). The receptors shown here come from a man aged 55 to 69 who had recovered from COVID-19.

The chain uses TRBV9 and TRBJ1-5; TRBD1 matches at 8 bases. V lost 3 bases and J lost 0; bases outside the gene matches: 5. Germline V CDR1 and CDR2: SGDLS, YYNGEE. The CDR3 has 16 residues. The CDR3 loop reads CASSATGEYSNQPQHF. The CDR3 DNA reads TGTGCCAGCAGCGCGACAGGGGAATATAGCAATCAGCCCCAGCATTTT.

The V call is TRBV24-1, the J call TRBJ2-5; 7 positions agree with TRBD2. The V gene end was trimmed by 8 bases and the J gene end by 0 bases; junction bases not matched to a gene: 14. This CDR3 is built from 17 residues. Germline CDR1 and CDR2: KGHDR and SFDVKD. CDR3 sequence: CATIQKLALSYQETQYF. For the CDR3, the DNA is TGTGCCACCATCCAAAAACTAGCGCTATCGTACCAAGAGACCCAGTACTTC.

The chain has TRBV19 and TRBJ2-3, with a weak D call TRBD2 (5 bases). Germline CDR1 is LNHDA and CDR2 is SQIVND (reference sequence). Trimming shortened V by 7 bases and J by 4 bases, and 18 bases separated the two germline ends. The CDR3 is made up of 15 amino acids. This CDR3 is CASTPGPGRADTQYF. The CDR3 DNA reads as TGTGCCAGTACCCCAGGTCCGGGAAGGGCAGATACGCAGTATTTT. Combining the CDR3 with reference TRBV19 and TRBJ2-3 gives the whole variable domain DGGITQSPKYLFRKEGQNVTLSCEQNLNHDAMYWYRQDPGQGLRLIYYSQIVNDFQKGDIAEGYSVSREKKESFPLTVTSAQKNPTAFYLCASTPGPGRADTQYFGPGTRLTVL.

The CDR3 spells CASSQGQVYEQYF. The CDR3 DNA follows: TGTGCCAGCAGCCAGGGACAGGTCTACGAGCAGTACTTC. V is TRBV7-9 and J is TRBJ2-7; 8 bases agree with TRBD1. Germline-derived CDR1 and CDR2 are SEHNR and FQNEAQ (reference sequence). The CDR3 extends over 13 amino acids. With 5 bases clipped from V and 3 bases from J, the junction kept 3 bases outside the gene matches.

This clone came up once. The chain has TRBV9 and TRBJ1-6; the D gene is possibly TRBD1 (6 bases). From germline, CDR1 is SGDLS and CDR2 YYNGEE. Trimming removed 6 bases from V and 7 bases from J, with 17 bases in between. CDR3 length: 15 amino acids. The CDR3 coding sequence is TGTGCCAGCAACCGGGAGGGGGTGAGGAATTCACCCCTCCACTTT. It encodes CASNREGVRNSPLHF.

The V gene is TRBV18, the J gene TRBJ1-1; D is perhaps TRBD1 (6 bases). With 3 bases removed from V and 2 bases from J, the gap between germline ends came to 13 bases. There are 15 residues in the CDR3. Germline loops: CDR1 KGHSH, CDR2 LQKENI. For the CDR3, the DNA is TGTGCCAGCTCACCCAGACAGGACTTAAACACTGAAGCTTTCTTT. Translation: CASSPRQDLNTEAFF.

This clone was counted only a few times. V gene TRBV2 combines with J gene TRBJ2-2, with D perhaps TRBD2 (6 bases). The CDR3 totals 14 residues. Germline V lookup: CDR1 SNHLY, CDR2 FYNNEI. The V and J ends lost 6 bases and 3 bases respectively, with 11 bases between them. The CDR3: CASRGGPYTGELFF. In DNA form, the CDR3 reads TGTGCCAGCAGAGGAGGGCCATACACCGGGGAGCTGTTTTTT.

The rearrangement links TRBV28 to TRBJ1-5; tentative D call: TRBD1 (6 bases). CDR1 and CDR2 (germline): MDHEN, SYDVKM. The V gene lost 6 bases and the J gene lost 4 bases, with 7 bases spanning the gap. The CDR3 has 12 residues. CDR3 sequence (DNA): TGTGCCAGCAGAAGGGGGAATCAGCCCCAGCATTTT. It encodes CASRRGNQPQHF.

The V call is TRBV6-2 or TRBV6-3, the J call TRBJ2-7, with 12 bases that match TRBD2. The V segment lost 5 bases and the J segment 3 bases; nucleotides outside the gene matches: 20. Germline CDR1 and CDR2: MNHEY and SVGEGT. There are 20 residues in the CDR3. DNA of the CDR3: TGTGCCAGCAGTAACCGCGGACTAGCGGGACTGACTGCCCCGAGCTACGAGCAGTACTTC. Its protein product is CASSNRGLAGLTAPSYEQYF.

This chain connects TRBV7-3 to TRBJ2-7; TRBD2 aligns across 14 bases. V gave up 4 bases and J gave up 5 bases; unmatched junction bases: 10. Germline V gene lookup returns CDR1 SGHTA and CDR2 FQGTGA. This CDR3 comprises 17 residues. Here the CDR3 reads CASSSYGTSGSRNEQYF. DNA of the CDR3: TGTGCCAGCAGCTCATATGGGACTAGCGGGAGTCGGAACGAGCAGTACTTC.

This chain uses TRBV6-5 with TRBJ1-3, with D unresolved. The CDR3 consists of 13 residues. V was pared by 0 bases and J by 4 bases, with 4 bases between. Germline lookup yields CDR1 MNHEY and CDR2 SVGAGI. CDR3 amino acids: CASSYSTGNTIYF. The DNA for the CDR3 is TGTGCCAGCAGTTACTCAACAGGAAACACCATATATTTT.

The chain joins TRBV29-1 to TRBJ2-7; possibly TRBD1 for D (5 bases). CDR1 SQVTM and CDR2 ANQGSEA come from the germline V gene. This CDR3 has 11 amino acids. Trimming shortened V by 2 bases and J by 5 bases, and 7 bases separated the two germline ends. CDR3: CSVEQGDEQYF. In nucleotides, the CDR3 is TGCAGCGTTGAACAGGGCGACGAGCAGTACTTC.

This chain joins TRBV7-3 and TRBJ2-1, with 10 bases identical to TRBD2. J lost 7 bases, V lost 0 bases, and 3 bases had no gene match. CDR3 length equals 15 residues. Germline loops: CDR1 SGHTA, CDR2 FQGTGA. This CDR3 is CASSLTAGGPNEQFF. Here the CDR3 DNA reads TGTGCCAGCAGCTTAACAGCGGGAGGGCCAAATGAGCAGTTCTTC. Based on the CDR3 plus reference TRBV7-3 and TRBJ2-1, the full variable domain is GAGVSQTPSNKVTEKGKYVELRCDPISGHTALYWYRQSLGQGPEFLIYFQGTGAADDSGLPNDRFFAVRPEGSVSTLKIQRTERGDSAVYLCASSLTAGGPNEQFFGPGTRLTVL.

About this clone itself: The sample contains more than one DNA sequence encoding this CDR3. The rearrangement uses TRBV19 and TRBJ1-1; unclear D gene. The germline gives CDR1 LNHDA, CDR2 SQIVND (reference sequence). V was pared by 0 bases and J by 1 base, with 9 bases between. This CDR3 spans 15 amino acids. The CDR3 loop is CASSIDRRENTEAFF. CDR3 nucleotides: TGTGCCAGTAGTATAGATCGACGGGAGAACACTGAAGCTTTCTTT.

This clone was counted once. The genes are TRBV28 and TRBJ2-7, with 7 positions matching TRBD1. Germline values: CDR1 MDHEN, CDR2 SYDVKM. The CDR3 contains 12 residues. The junction had 4 bases not matched to a gene; V was cut back by 6 bases and J by 5 bases. The chain's CDR3 is CASRTGNNEQYF. In DNA form, the CDR3 reads TGTGCCAGCAGGACAGGGAATAACGAGCAGTACTTC.

V and J are TRBV6-5 and TRBJ2-2; perhaps TRBD2 as D (6 bases). V gave up 2 bases and J gave up 3 bases, with 7 bases separating them. Germline V gene lookup returns CDR1 MNHEY and CDR2 SVGAGI. This CDR3 has 14 residues. The CDR3 sequence: CASSYSGYTGELFF. CDR3 nucleotide sequence: TGTGCCAGCAGTTACAGCGGGTACACCGGGGAGCTGTTTTTT.

V is TRBV19 and J is TRBJ2-2; 9 positions match TRBD2. J was trimmed by 4 bases and V by 4 bases; bases with no gene match: 1. The CDR3 consists of 14 residues. Germline V gene lookup returns CDR1 LNHDA and CDR2 SQIVND (reference sequence). The CDR3, as DNA: TGTGCCAGTAGTAAGACTAGCGGCACCGGGGAGCTGTTTTTT. Residues: CASSKTSGTGELFF.

This clone was found once. V is TRBV19 and J is TRBJ2-1; no definite D call. The CDR3 totals 13 residues. The germline CDR1 and CDR2 sequences are LNHDA and SQIVND (reference sequence). Trimming stripped 3 bases from V and 4 bases from J, with 7 bases between. In DNA, the CDR3 is TGTGCCAGTAGTATCGGTGCTTACAATGAGCAGTTCTTC. It encodes CASSIGAYNEQFF.

This clone was picked up one time. The rearrangement links TRBV7-9 to TRBJ2-7; no clear D. The CDR3 covers 13 residues. Germline lookup yields CDR1 SEHNR and CDR2 FQNEAQ (reference sequence). The V end was cut by 7 bases, the J end by 3 bases, with 13 bases between. The CDR3, as DNA: TGTGCCAGCAACCTGAACACAAACTACGAGCAGTACTTC. Translated: CASNLNTNYEQYF.

The count of this clone is one. V gene TRBV10-3 combines with J gene TRBJ2-2, with D tentatively TRBD1 (6 bases). V lost 0 bases and J 1 base, leaving 15 bases between the germline ends. Germline V gene data show CDR1 as ENHRY and CDR2 as SYGVKD. CDR3 size: 18 residues. CDR3 loop: CAISESGQGKRNTGELFF. The CDR3 bases are TGTGCCATCAGTGAGTCGGGGCAGGGGAAGAGGAACACCGGGGAGCTGTTTTTT.

The chain links TRBV28 to TRBJ2-2, with D possibly TRBD2 on 5 matching bases. CDR1 MDHEN and CDR2 SYDVKM come from the germline V gene. Trimming pared 2 bases from V and 1 base from J, leaving 11 bases between. This CDR3 contains 16 residues. CDR3 sequence: CASSLTRAGNTGELFF. CDR3 DNA sequence: TGTGCCAGCAGTTTAACGAGGGCCGGGAACACCGGGGAGCTGTTTTTT. Complete variable domain (other parts from reference TRBV28 and TRBJ2-2): DVKVTQSSRYLVKRTGEKVFLECVQDMDHENMFWYRQDPGLGLRLIYFSYDVKMKEKGDIPEGYSVSREKKERFSLILESASTNQTSMYLCASSLTRAGNTGELFFGEGSRLTVL.

The gene calls are TRBV3-1 (or the pseudogene TRBV3-2) and TRBJ2-1; D remains unclear. V dropped 3 bases and J dropped 0 bases, with 9 bases sitting between them. Germline V gives CDR1 LGHDT, CDR2 YNNKEL (reference sequence). CDR3 length equals 15 residues. The CDR3 DNA is TGTGCCAGCAGCCATGACTGGAGCTCCTACAATGAGCAGTTCTTC. Translation gives CASSHDWSSYNEQFF.